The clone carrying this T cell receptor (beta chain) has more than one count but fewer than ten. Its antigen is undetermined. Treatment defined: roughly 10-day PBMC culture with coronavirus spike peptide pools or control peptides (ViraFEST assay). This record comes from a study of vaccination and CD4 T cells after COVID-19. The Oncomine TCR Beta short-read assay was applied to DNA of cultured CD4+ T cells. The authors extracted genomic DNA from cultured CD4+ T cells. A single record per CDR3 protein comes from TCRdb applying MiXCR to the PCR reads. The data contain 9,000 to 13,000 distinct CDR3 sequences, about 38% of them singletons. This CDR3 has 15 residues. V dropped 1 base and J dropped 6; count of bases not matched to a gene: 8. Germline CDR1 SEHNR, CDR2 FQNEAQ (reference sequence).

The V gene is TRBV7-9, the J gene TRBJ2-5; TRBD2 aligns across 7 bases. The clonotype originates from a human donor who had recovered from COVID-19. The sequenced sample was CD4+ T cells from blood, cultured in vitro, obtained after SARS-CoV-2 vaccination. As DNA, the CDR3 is TGTGCCAGCAGCTTAGAAGGGAGCGGGACGCAGACCCAGTACTTC. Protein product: CASSLEGSGTQTQYF.